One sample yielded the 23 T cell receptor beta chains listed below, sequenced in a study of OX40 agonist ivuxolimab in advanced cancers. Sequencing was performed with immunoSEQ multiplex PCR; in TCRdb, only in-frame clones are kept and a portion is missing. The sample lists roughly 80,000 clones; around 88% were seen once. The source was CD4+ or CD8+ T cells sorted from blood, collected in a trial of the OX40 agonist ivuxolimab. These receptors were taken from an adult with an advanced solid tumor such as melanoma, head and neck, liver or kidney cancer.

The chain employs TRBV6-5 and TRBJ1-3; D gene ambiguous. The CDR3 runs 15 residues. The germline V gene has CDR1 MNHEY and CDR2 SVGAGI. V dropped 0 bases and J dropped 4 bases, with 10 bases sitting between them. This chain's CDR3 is CASSYSLETGNTIYF. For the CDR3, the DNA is TGTGCCAGCAGTTACTCCTTGGAAACCGGAAACACCATATATTTT.

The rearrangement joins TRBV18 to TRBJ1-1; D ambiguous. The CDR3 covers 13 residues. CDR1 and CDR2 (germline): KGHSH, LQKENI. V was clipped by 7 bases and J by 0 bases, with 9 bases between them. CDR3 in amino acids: CASYLDMNTEAFF. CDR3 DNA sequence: TGTGCCAGCTACCTAGACATGAACACTGAAGCTTTCTTT.

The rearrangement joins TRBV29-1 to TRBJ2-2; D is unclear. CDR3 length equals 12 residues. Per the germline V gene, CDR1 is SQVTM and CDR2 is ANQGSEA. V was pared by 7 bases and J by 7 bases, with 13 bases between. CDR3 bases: TGCAGCGCGCACAGCGACCTCGGGGAGCTGTTTTTT. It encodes CSAHSDLGELFF.

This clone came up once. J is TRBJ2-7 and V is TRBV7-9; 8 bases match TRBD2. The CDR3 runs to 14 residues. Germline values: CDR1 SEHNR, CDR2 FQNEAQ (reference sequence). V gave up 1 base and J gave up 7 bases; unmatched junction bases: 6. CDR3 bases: TGTGCCAGCAGCTTAGGCGGGGGGTGGAAAGAGCAGTACTTC. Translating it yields CASSLGGGWKEQYF.

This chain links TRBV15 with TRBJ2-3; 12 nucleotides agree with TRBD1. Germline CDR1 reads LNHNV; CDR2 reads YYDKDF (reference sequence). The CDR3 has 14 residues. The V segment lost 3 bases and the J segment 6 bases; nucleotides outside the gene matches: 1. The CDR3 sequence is CATSRGQGADTQYF. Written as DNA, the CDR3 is TGTGCCACCAGCAGGGGACAGGGGGCTGATACGCAGTATTTT.

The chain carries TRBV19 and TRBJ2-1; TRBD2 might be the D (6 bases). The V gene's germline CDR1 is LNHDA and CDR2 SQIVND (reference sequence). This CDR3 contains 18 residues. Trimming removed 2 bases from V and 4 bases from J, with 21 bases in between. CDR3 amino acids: CASSIRGGGTGRYNEQFF. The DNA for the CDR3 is TGTGCCAGTAGTATAAGGGGCGGCGGGACCGGGAGATACAATGAGCAGTTCTTC.

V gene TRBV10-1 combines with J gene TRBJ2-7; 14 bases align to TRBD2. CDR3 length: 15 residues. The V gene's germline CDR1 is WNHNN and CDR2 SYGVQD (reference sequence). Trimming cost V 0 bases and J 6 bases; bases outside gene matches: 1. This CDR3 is CASSESGTSGSEQYF. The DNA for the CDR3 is TGCGCCAGCAGTGAGTCAGGGACTAGCGGGAGCGAGCAGTACTTC.

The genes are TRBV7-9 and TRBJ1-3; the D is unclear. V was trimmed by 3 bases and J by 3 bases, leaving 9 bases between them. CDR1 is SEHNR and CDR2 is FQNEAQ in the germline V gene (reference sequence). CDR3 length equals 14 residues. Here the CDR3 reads CASSFGKNGNTIYF. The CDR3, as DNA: TGTGCCAGCAGCTTTGGGAAGAATGGAAACACCATATATTTT.

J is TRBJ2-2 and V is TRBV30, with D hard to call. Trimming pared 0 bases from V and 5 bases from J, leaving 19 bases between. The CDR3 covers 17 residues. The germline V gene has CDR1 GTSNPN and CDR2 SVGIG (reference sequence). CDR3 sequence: CAWSVSRVGRKTGELFF. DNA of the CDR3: TGTGCCTGGAGTGTATCCCGGGTAGGCCGGAAGACCGGGGAGCTGTTTTTT.

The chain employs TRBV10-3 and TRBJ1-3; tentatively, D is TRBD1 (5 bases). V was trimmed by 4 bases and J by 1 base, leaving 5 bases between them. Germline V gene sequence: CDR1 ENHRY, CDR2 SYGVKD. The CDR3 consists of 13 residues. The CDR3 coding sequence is TGTGCCATCAGTGCAGGGTCTGGAAACACCATATATTTT. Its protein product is CAISAGSGNTIYF.

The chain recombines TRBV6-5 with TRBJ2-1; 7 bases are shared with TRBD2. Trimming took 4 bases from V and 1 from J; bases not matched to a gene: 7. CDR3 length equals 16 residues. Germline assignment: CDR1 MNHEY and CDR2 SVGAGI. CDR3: CASSSRLAWSYNEQFF. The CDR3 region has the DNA TGTGCCAGCAGTTCACGACTAGCATGGTCCTACAATGAGCAGTTCTTC.

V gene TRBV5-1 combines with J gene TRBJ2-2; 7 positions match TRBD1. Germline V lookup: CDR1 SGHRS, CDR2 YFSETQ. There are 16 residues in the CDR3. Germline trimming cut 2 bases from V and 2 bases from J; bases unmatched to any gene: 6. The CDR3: CASSLEQGTNTGELFF. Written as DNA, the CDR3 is TGCGCCAGCAGCTTAGAACAGGGGACCAACACCGGGGAGCTGTTTTTT.

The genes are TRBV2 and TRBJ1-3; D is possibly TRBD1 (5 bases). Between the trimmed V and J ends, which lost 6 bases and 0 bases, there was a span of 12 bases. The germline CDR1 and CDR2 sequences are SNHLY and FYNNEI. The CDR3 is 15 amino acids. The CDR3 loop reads CASSQDSNSGNTIYF. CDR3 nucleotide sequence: TGTGCCAGCAGCCAAGACAGTAACTCTGGAAACACCATATATTTT.

This CDR3 is CASSDSRATNEKLFF. The CDR3 bases are TGCGCCAGCAGCGACAGCCGCGCAACTAATGAAAAACTGTTTTTT. The chain combines TRBV10-2 with TRBJ1-4; D perhaps matches TRBD1 (5 bases). V shed 6 bases and J shed 0 bases, with 11 bases lying between them. Per germline, CDR1 WSHSY and CDR2 SAAADI. The CDR3 is made up of 15 amino acids.

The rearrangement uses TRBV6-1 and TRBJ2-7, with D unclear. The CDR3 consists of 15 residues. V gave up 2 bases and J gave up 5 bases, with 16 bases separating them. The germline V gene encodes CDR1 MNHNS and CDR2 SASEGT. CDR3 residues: CASSEYWGIGDEQYF. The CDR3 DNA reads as TGTGCCAGCAGTGAATATTGGGGAATAGGAGACGAGCAGTACTTC.

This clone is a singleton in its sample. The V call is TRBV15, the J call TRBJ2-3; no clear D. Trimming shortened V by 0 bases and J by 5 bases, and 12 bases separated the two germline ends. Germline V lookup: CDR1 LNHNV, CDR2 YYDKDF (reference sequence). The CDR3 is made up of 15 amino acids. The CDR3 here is CATSRDGSGVDTQYF. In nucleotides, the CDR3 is TGTGCCACCAGCAGAGATGGGTCCGGTGTAGATACGCAGTATTTT.

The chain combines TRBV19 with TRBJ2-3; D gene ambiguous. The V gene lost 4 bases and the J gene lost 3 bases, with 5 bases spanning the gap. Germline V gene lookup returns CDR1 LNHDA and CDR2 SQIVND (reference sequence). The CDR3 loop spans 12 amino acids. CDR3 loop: CASSTMTDTQYF. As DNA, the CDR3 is TGTGCCAGTAGTACAATGACAGATACGCAGTATTTT.

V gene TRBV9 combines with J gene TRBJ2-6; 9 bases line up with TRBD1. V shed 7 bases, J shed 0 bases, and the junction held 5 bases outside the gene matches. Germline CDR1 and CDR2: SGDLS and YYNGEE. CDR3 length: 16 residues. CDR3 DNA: TGTGCCAGCCATGGGACAGGGATCTCTGGGGCCAACGTCCTGACTTTC. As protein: CASHGTGISGANVLTF.

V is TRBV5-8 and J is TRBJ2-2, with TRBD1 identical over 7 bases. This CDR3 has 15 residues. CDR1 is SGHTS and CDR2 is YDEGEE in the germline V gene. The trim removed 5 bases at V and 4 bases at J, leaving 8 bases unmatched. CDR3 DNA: TGTGCCAGCAGTTCTAGGACAGGACTCACCGGGGAGCTGTTTTTT. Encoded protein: CASSSRTGLTGELFF.

The CDR3 nucleotides are TGTGCCAGCAGCCCTCAGGGCCCCAACATTAACAATGAGCAGTTCTTC. Translated, it gives CASSPQGPNINNEQFF. V is TRBV7-2 and J is TRBJ2-1; the D gene is possibly TRBD1 (5 bases). Per germline, CDR1 SGHTA and CDR2 FQGNSA. Trimming took 5 bases from V and 5 from J, leaving 19 bases between them. The CDR3 is 16 residues long. The full variable domain, rest sourced from reference TRBV7-2 and TRBJ2-1, is GAGVSQSPSNKVTEKGKDVELRCDPISGHTALYWYRQSLGQGLEFLIYFQGNSAPDKSGLPSDRFSAERTGGSVSTLTIQRTQQEDSAVYLCASSPQGPNINNEQFFGPGTRLTVL.

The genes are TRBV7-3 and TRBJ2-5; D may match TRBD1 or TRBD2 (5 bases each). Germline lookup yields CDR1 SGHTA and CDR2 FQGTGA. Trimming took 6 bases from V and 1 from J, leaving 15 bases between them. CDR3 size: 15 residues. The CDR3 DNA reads TGTGCCAGCAGTTCGGGACCGTTTCCCCAAGAGACCCAGTACTTC. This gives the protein CASSSGPFPQETQYF.

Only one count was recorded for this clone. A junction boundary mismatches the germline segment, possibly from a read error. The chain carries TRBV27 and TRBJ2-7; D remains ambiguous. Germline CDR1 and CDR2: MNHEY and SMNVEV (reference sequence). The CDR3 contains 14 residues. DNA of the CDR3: TGTGCCAGCAGCTTATCGGTTAGTCCACGGGAGCAGTACTTC. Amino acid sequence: CASSLSVSPREQYF.

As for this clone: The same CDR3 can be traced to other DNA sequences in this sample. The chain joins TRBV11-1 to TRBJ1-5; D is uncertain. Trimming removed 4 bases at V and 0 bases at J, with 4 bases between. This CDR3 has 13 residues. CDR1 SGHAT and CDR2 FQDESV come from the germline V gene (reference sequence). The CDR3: CASSSNSNQPQHF. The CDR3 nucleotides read TGTGCCAGCAGCTCAAATAGCAATCAGCCCCAGCATTTT.